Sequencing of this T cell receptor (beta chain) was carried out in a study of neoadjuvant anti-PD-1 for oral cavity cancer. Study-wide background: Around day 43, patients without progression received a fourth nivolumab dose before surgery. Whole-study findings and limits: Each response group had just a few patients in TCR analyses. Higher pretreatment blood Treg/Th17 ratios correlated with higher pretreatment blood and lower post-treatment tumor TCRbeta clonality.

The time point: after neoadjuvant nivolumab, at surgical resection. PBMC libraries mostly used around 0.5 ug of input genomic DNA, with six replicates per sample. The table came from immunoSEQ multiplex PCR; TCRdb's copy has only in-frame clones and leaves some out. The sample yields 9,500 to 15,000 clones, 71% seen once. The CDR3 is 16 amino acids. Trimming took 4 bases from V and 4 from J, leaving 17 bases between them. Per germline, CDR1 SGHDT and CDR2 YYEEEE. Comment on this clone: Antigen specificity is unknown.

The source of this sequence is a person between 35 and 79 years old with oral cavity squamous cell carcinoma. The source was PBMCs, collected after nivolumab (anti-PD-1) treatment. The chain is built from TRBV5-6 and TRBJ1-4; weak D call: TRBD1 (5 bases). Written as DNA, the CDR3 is TGTGCCAGCAGCCGCTTTCAGGGATACGGTAATGAAAAACTGTTTTTT. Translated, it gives CASSRFQGYGNEKLFF.